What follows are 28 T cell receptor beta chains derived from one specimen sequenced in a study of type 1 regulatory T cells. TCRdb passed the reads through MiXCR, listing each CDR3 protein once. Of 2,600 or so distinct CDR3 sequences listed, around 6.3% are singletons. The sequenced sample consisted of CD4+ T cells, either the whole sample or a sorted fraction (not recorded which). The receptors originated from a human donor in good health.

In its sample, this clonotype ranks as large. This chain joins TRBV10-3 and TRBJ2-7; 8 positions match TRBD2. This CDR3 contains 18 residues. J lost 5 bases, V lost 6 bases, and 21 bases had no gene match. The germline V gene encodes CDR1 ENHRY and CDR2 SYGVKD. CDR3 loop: CAISAGGMLGARVHEQYF. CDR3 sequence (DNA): TGTGCCATCAGCGCGGGGGGTATGCTCGGGGCGCGAGTCCACGAGCAGTACTTC.

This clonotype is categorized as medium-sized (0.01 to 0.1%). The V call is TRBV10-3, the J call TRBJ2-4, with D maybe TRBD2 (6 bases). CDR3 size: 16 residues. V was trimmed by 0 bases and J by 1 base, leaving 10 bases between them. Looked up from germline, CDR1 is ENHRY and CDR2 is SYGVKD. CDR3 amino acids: CAISESGGYAKNIQYF. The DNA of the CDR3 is TGTGCCATCAGTGAGTCAGGAGGGTACGCCAAAAACATTCAGTACTTC.

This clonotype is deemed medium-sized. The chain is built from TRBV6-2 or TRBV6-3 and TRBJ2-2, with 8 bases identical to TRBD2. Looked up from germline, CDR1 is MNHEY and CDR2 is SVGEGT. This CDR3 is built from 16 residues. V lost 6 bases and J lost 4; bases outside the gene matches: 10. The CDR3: CASSRRGGLRTGELFF. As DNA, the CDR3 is TGTGCCAGCAGCCGCCGGGGGGGGCTGCGCACCGGGGAGCTGTTTTTT.

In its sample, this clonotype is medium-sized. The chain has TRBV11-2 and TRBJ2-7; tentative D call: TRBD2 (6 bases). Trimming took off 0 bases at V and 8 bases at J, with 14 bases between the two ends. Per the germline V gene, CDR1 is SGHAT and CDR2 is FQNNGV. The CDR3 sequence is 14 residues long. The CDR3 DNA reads TGTGCCAGCAGCTTAGAAAGCGGGTCAGGACAGCAGTACTTC. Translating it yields CASSLESGSGQQYF.

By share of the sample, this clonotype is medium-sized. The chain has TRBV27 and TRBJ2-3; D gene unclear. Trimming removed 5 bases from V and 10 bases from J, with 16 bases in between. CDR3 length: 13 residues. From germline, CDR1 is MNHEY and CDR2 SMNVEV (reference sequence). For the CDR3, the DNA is TGTGCCAGCAGTCGGCCAGAGCTAAGAGCGCAGTATTTT. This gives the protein CASSRPELRAQYF.

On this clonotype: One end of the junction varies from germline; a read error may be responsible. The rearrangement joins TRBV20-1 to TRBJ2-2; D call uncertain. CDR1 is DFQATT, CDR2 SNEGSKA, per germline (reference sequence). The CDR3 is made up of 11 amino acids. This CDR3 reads CSARASEELFF. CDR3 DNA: TGCAGTGCAAGAGCTTCCGAGGAGCTGTTTTTT.

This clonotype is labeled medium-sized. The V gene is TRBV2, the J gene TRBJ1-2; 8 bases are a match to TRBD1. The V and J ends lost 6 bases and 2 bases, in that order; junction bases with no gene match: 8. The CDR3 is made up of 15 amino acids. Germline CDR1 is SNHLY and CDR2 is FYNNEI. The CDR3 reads CASSAGTGLNYGYTF. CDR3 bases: TGTGCCAGCAGCGCCGGGACAGGACTAAACTATGGCTACACCTTC.

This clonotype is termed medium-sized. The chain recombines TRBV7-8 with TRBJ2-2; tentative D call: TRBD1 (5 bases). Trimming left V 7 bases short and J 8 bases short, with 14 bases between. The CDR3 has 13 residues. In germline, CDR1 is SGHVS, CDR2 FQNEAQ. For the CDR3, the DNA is TGTGCCAGCACACCCTTCAGGGCTGGGGAGCTGTTTTTT. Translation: CASTPFRAGELFF.

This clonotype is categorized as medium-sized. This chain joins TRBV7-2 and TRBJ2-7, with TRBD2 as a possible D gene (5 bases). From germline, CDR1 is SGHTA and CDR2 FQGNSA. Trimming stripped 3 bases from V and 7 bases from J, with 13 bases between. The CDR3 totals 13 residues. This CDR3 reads CASSLDVASEQYF. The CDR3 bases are TGTGCCAGCAGCTTGGATGTAGCGTCGGAGCAGTACTTC.

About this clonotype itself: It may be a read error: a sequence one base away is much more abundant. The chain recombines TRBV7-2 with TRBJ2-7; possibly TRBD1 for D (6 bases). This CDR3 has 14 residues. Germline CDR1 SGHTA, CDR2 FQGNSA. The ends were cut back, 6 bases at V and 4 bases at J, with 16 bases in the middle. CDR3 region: CASRPGQRGYEQYF. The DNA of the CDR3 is TGTGCCAGCAGACCAGGACAGAGGGGGTACGAGCAGTACTTC.

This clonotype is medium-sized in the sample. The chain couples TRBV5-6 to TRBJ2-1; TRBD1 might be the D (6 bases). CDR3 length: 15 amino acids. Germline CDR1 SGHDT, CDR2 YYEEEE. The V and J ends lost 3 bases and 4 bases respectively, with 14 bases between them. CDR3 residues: CASSSYRDRYNEQFF. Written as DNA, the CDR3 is TGTGCCAGCAGCTCATACAGGGACCGTTACAATGAGCAGTTCTTC.

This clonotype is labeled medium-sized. The CDR3, as DNA: TGTGCCAGCAGCCTCCGGACTAGTTGGACAGATACGCAGTATTTT. Its protein is CASSLRTSWTDTQYF. The V gene is TRBV7-2, the J gene TRBJ2-3, with 7 bases fitting TRBD2. After removal of 5 bases from V and 3 bases from J, the junction contained 8 bases not matched to a gene. Germline-derived CDR1 and CDR2 are SGHTA and FQGNSA. CDR3 length: 15 amino acids.

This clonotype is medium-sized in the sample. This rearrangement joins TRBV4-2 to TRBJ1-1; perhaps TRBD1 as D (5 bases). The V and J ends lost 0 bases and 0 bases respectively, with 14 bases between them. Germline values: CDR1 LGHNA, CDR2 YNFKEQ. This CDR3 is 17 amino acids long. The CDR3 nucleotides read TGTGCCAGCAGCCAAGAAGAACCCTGGGGGGTGAACACTGAAGCTTTCTTT. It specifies CASSQEEPWGVNTEAFF.

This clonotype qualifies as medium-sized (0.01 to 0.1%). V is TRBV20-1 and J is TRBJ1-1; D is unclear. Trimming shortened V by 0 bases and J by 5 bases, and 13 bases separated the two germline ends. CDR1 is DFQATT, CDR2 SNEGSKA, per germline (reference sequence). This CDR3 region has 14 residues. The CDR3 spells CSARDSAAPTEAFF. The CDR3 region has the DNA TGCAGTGCTAGAGATTCGGCAGCTCCGACTGAAGCTTTCTTT.

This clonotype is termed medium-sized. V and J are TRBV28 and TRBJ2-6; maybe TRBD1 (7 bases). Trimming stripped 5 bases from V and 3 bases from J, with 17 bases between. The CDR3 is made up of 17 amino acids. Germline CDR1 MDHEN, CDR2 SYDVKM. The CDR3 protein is CASSPQGWGLGANVLTF. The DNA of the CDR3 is TGTGCCAGCAGTCCACAGGGGTGGGGACTTGGGGCCAACGTCCTGACTTTC.

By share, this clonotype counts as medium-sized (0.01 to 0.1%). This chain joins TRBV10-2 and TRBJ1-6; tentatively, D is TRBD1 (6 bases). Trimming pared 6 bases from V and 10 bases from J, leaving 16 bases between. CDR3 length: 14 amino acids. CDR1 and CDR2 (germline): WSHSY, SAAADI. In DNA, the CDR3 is TGCGCCAGCAGAACCGGGACTCAGGGGTCACCCCTCCACTTT. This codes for CASRTGTQGSPLHF.

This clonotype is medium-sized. CDR3 sequence (DNA): TGCAGCGTTTGGTCCCCCGGAGTACAAGAGACCCAGTACTTC. It specifies CSVWSPGVQETQYF. The chain joins TRBV29-1 to TRBJ2-5, with unresolved D. The CDR3 is 14 amino acids. V was shortened by 5 bases and J by 2 bases, with 15 bases between the two germline ends. Germline assignment: CDR1 SQVTM and CDR2 ANQGSEA.

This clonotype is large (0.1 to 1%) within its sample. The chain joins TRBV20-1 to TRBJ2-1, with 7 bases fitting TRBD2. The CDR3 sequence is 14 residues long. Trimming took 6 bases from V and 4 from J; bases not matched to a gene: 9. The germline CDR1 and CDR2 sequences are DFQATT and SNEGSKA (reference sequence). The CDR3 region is CSAGGGGKYNEQFF. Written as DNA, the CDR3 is TGCAGTGCCGGTGGCGGGGGAAAATACAATGAGCAGTTCTTC.

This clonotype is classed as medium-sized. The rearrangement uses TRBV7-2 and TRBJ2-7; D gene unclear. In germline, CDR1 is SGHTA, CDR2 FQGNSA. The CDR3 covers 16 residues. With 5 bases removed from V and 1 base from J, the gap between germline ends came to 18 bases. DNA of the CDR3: TGTGCCAGCAGCCCCCGGAATGTCAATAGATCCTACGAGCAGTACTTC. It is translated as CASSPRNVNRSYEQYF.

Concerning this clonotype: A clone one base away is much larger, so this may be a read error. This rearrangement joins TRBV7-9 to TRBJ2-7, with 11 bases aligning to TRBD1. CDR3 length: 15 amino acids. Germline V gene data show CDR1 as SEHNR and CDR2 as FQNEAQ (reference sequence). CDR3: CVSSVPGQGDYEQYF. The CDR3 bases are TGTGTCAGCAGCGTACCGGGACAGGGGGACTACGAGCAGTACTTC.

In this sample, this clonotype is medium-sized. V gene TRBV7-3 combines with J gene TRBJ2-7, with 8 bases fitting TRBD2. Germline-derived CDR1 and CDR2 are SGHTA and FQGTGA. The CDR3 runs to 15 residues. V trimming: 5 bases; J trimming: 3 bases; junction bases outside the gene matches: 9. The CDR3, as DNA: TGTGCCAGCAGCGCCGGGGGGGGGCCCTACTACGAGCAGTACTTC. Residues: CASSAGGGPYYEQYF.

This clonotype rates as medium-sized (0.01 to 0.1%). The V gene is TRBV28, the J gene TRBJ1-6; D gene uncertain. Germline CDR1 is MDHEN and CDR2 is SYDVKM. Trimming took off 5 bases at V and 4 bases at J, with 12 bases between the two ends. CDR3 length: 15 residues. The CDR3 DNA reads TGTGCCAGCAGTCTCCTGTCCCCTTATAATTCACCCCTCCACTTT. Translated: CASSLLSPYNSPLHF.

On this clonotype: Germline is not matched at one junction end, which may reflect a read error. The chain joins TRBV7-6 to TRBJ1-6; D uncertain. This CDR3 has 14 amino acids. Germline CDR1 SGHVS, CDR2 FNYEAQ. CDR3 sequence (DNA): TGTGCCAGCAGCTTATTGATCGGAAATTCACCCCTCAGCTTT. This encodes CASSLLIGNSPLSF.

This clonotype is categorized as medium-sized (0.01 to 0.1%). The CDR3 sequence: CSARDQQGFNSPLHF. CDR3 DNA: TGCAGTGCTAGAGATCAGCAGGGGTTTAATTCACCCCTCCACTTT. The chain recombines TRBV20-1 with TRBJ1-6, with D tentatively TRBD1 (6 bases). CDR1 and CDR2 from the germline V gene are DFQATT and SNEGSKA (reference sequence). V was clipped by 0 bases and J by 6 bases, with 12 bases between them. The CDR3 is made up of 15 amino acids.

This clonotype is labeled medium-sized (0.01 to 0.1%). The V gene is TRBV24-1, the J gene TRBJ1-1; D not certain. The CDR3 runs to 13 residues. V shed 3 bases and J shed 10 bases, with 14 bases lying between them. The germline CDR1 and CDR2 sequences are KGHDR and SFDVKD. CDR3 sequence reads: CATSDPGGRRAFF. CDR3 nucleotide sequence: TGTGCCACCAGTGATCCGGGAGGGCGACGAGCTTTCTTT.

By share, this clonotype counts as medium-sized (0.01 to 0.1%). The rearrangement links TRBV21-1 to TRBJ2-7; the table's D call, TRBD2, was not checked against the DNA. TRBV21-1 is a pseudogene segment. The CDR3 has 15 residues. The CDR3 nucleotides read TGTGCCAGCAGCAAGGAAGGAGGGGACCCTTACGAGCAGTACTTC. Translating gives CASSKEGGDPYEQYF.

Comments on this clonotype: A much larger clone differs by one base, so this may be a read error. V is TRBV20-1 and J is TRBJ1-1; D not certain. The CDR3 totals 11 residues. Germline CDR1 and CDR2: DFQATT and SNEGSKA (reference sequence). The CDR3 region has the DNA TGCAGTGTTAGAATAAGGGTGGGGACTTTCTTT. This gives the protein CSVRIRVGTFF.

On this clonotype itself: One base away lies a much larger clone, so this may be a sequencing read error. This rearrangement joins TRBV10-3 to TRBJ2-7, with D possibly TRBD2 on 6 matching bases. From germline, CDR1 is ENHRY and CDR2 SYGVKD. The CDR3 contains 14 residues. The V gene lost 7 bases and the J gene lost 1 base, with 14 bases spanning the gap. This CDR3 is CAIKEGLLSYEQYF. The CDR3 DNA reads TGTGCCATCAAAGAGGGACTCCTGTCCTACGAGCAGTACTTC.